These 13 T cell receptor beta chains were all obtained from the same sample, sequenced in a study of blood T cell repertoires in COVID-19. Only in-frame clones appear in the TCRdb table, and some are missing; sequencing was by immunoSEQ multiplex PCR. Of a few hundred thousand clones in the sample, 85% to 90% were seen once. Sequenced material: peripheral blood. These receptors were collected from a woman aged 40 to 50 who had recovered from COVID-19.

The chain recombines TRBV11-2 with TRBJ2-5, with 10 bases matching TRBD1. Unmatched junction bases numbered 7, after V lost 5 bases and J lost 4 bases. The CDR3 sequence is 15 residues long. Germline assignment: CDR1 SGHAT and CDR2 FQNNGV. The CDR3 coding sequence is TGTGCCAGCAGCACAGGACAGGGGGGACGAGAGACCCAGTACTTC. Translating gives CASSTGQGGRETQYF.

This rearrangement joins TRBV2 to TRBJ1-5; D is perhaps TRBD1 (6 bases). V was clipped by 3 bases and J by 4 bases, with 13 bases between them. In germline, CDR1 is SNHLY, CDR2 FYNNEI. The CDR3 covers 15 residues. The CDR3 loop is CASSDMGHSNQPQHF. The CDR3 DNA sequence: TGTGCCAGCAGTGATATGGGACATAGTAATCAGCCCCAGCATTTT. Together with reference TRBV2 and TRBJ1-5, the CDR3 gives the full variable domain: EPEVTQTPSHQVTQMGQEVILRCVPISNHLYFYWYRQILGQKVEFLVSFYNNEISEKSEIFDDQFSVERPDGSNFTLKIRSTKLEDSAMYFCASSDMGHSNQPQHFGDGTRLSIL.

The chain has TRBV4-3 and TRBJ1-3; TRBD1 might be the D (5 bases). Trimming shortened V by 6 bases and J by 2 bases, and 14 bases separated the two germline ends. CDR1 and CDR2 from the germline V gene are LGHNA and YSLEER. The CDR3 loop spans 15 amino acids. The CDR3 DNA reads as TGCGCCAGCAGTCGTGACAGAAACACTGGAAACACCATATATTTT. Its translation is CASSRDRNTGNTIYF.

V usage is TRBV27 and J usage is TRBJ2-7, with 11 bases lining up with TRBD2. The germline CDR1 and CDR2 sequences are MNHEY and SMNVEV (reference sequence). This CDR3 contains 15 residues. With 3 bases clipped from V and 5 bases from J, the junction kept 6 bases outside the gene matches. This CDR3 reads CASSFVSSGGNEQYF. The CDR3, as DNA: TGTGCCAGCAGTTTCGTGTCTAGCGGGGGGAACGAGCAGTACTTC.

The rearrangement links TRBV27 to TRBJ1-5; D is possibly TRBD1 (5 bases). CDR3 length equals 15 residues. Germline V gene lookup returns CDR1 MNHEY and CDR2 SMNVEV (reference sequence). The V end lost 0 bases, the J end lost 6 bases, and 12 bases lay between the germline ends. The CDR3 sequence is CASSLSGLGSQPQHF. In DNA, the CDR3 is TGTGCCAGCAGTTTATCGGGGCTCGGTAGTCAGCCCCAGCATTTT.

This chain links TRBV10-3 with TRBJ2-2; 11 bases map to TRBD2. With 3 bases clipped from V and 5 bases from J, the junction kept 5 bases outside the gene matches. CDR3 length equals 16 residues. CDR1 is ENHRY and CDR2 is SYGVKD in the germline V gene. The CDR3 DNA reads as TGTGCCATCAGTGATACTAGCGGGAGTCGGACCGGGGAGCTGTTTTTT. Amino acid sequence: CAISDTSGSRTGELFF.

The J gene is TRBJ1-1, the V gene TRBV12-3 or TRBV12-4; D may be TRBD1 (5 bases). The CDR3 runs to 11 residues. Trimming took 2 bases from V and 11 from J, leaving 9 bases between them. The CDR3 is CASSLLRVAFF. The CDR3 DNA sequence: TGTGCCAGCAGTTTACTCAGGGTGGCTTTCTTT.

The rearrangement joins TRBV6-4 to TRBJ2-2; weak D call: TRBD1 (6 bases). The V gene's germline CDR1 is MRHNA and CDR2 SNTAGT. The CDR3 loop spans 15 amino acids. The germline V and J ends were trimmed by 3 bases and 5 bases, with 13 bases remaining between them. The CDR3 coding sequence is TGTGCCAGCAGTGAGTTCCCAACAGGGACCGGGGAGCTGTTTTTT. Protein: CASSEFPTGTGELFF.

This clone was observed a single time. The chain is built from TRBV19 and TRBJ2-2; 9 nucleotides agree with TRBD1. After removal of 6 bases from V and 6 bases from J, the junction contained 5 bases not matched to a gene. CDR3 length: 14 amino acids. CDR1 LNHDA and CDR2 SQIVND come from the germline V gene (reference sequence). The CDR3: CASSQQGAAGELFF. For the CDR3, the DNA is TGTGCCAGTAGCCAACAGGGGGCGGCCGGGGAGCTGTTTTTT. Full variable domain (remainder filled in from reference TRBV19 and TRBJ2-2): DGGITQSPKYLFRKEGQNVTLSCEQNLNHDAMYWYRQDPGQGLRLIYYSQIVNDFQKGDIAEGYSVSREKKESFPLTVTSAQKNPTAFYLCASSQQGAAGELFFGEGSRLTVL.

J is TRBJ1-2 and V is TRBV23-1, with TRBD1 matching over 8 bases. TRBV23-1 is an ORF, with its function uncertain. J lost 6 bases, V lost 1 base, and 13 bases had no gene match. The CDR3 spans 17 residues. In DNA form, the CDR3 reads TGCGCCAGCAGTCAATACTCACAGGACAGGGCGATCGATGGCTACACCTTC. Translated: CASSQYSQDRAIDGYTF.

The genes are TRBV3-1 (or the pseudogene TRBV3-2) and TRBJ2-7, with a weak D call TRBD1 (5 bases). Germline V gene sequence: CDR1 LGHDT, CDR2 YNNKEL (reference sequence). V was cut by 4 bases and J by 10 bases, with 17 bases left in between. This CDR3 has 13 residues. CDR3 nucleotides: TGTGCCAGCAGCCCGAATCGACAGAGTCTTCAGTACTTC. Amino acids: CASSPNRQSLQYF.

The CDR3 region is CASSPRDRENEKLFF. The CDR3, as DNA: TGTGCCAGCAGCCCCCGGGACAGGGAAAATGAAAAACTGTTTTTT. The chain is built from TRBV3-1 (or the pseudogene TRBV3-2) and TRBJ1-4; TRBD1 aligns across 9 bases. The CDR3 spans 15 residues. V dropped 4 bases and J dropped 5; count of bases not matched to a gene: 5. In germline, CDR1 is LGHDT, CDR2 YNNKEL (reference sequence).

This clone was observed once. The V gene is TRBV5-5, the J gene TRBJ2-5; 8 nucleotides align to TRBD1. The CDR3 has 15 residues. Looked up from germline, CDR1 is SGHKS and CDR2 is YYEKEE (reference sequence). The V and J ends lost 4 bases and 1 base, in that order; junction bases with no gene match: 6. Written as DNA, the CDR3 is TGTGCCAGCAGCAGGACAGGGAACTCCCAAGAGACCCAGTACTTC. Residues: CASSRTGNSQETQYF. Drawing the rest from reference TRBV5-5 and TRBJ2-5, the complete variable domain is DAGVTQSPTHLIKTRGQQVTLRCSPISGHKSVSWYQQVLGQGPQFIFQYYEKEERGRGNFPDRFSARQFPNYSSELNVNALLLGDSALYLCASSRTGNSQETQYFGPGTRLLVL.